These T cell receptor beta chains were read from a single sample in a study of blood T cell repertoires in COVID-19. Sequencing was performed with immunoSEQ multiplex PCR; in TCRdb, only in-frame clones are kept and a portion is missing. The sample yields around 260,000 clones, about 90% seen once. The sequenced sample was peripheral blood. These receptors were obtained from a woman aged 45-65 years with acute or convalescent COVID-19. Each CDR3 is given with its conserved first and last residue.

V gene	CDR3 protein
TRBV9	CASSAERPSEQYF
TRBV6-6	CASSLQGWETQYF
TRBV19	CASSLRGAREAFF
TRBV21-1	CASSKVSRYDCNEQFF
TRBV11-2	CASSGGTSGLYEQYF
TRBV2	CASKGPGDQPQHF
TRBV28	CASSLPGQGTGELFF
TRBV2	CASSIQGDSYEQYF
TRBV6-5	CASSFDRNSNQPQHF
TRBV6-6	CASRIPGQGYNEQFF
TRBV7-8	CASSYRGETGANEAFF
TRBV6-1	CASSATTGGLSWYGYTF
TRBV5-1	CASSPGRGSTDTQYF